This TCR beta chain was observed in a study of beta chain features in type 1 diabetes. The study, taken as a whole, reports: Cells carrying high TCR expression could end up over-represented when cDNA is sequenced.

Of the isolated RNA, all was reverse transcribed, and so the sequenced material was expressed TCRB transcripts. The average output of naive, central memory and regulatory T cell samples was approximately 3.7 million reads. The table came from immunoSEQ multiplex PCR; TCRdb's copy has only in-frame clones and leaves some out. The sample consists of just over 600,000 clones, 15% to 18% of them appearing once. This clone was picked up a small number of times. Its antigen is not known. The CDR3 loop spans 13 amino acids. The sequence was collected from a man in his late teens or twenties in good health. Sequenced input: naive CD4+ T cells from blood. The gene calls are TRBV21-1 and TRBJ2-1; the D call TRBD2 from the table was never checked on the DNA. TRBV21-1 is reported as a pseudogene. CDR3 DNA sequence: TGTGCCAGCAGCAAAGGGGGAGGCAATGAGCAGTTCTTC. This sequence encodes CASSKGGGNEQFF.